The next 13 T cell receptor beta chains were all read from a single sample in a study of T cells in Graves' hyperthyroidism and ophthalmopathy. Amplification targeted TCR beta CDR3 regions from RNA transcripts. During a first-round RT-PCR of the TCR CDR3, the HTBI primer set was used. TCRdb processed the multiplex PCR reads anew with MiXCR; each CDR3 protein has one entry. There are under 350,000 distinct CDR3 sequences in the sample; more than 15% occur only once, and roughly 50% lies in the top ten. The sequenced sample was blood. The receptors derive from an older woman with Graves' ophthalmopathy.

In this sample, this clonotype turned up many times. This rearrangement joins TRBV18 to TRBJ1-1, with D tentatively TRBD1 (6 bases). Trimming stripped 3 bases from V and 8 bases from J, with 7 bases between. From germline, CDR1 is KGHSH and CDR2 LQKENI. The CDR3 contains 11 residues. As DNA, the CDR3 is TGTGCCAGCTCACCGACAGGCGAAGCTTTCTTT. Its protein product is CASSPTGEAFF.

A word on this clonotype: A read error is possible here, since a much larger clone lies one base away. The CDR3 does not end in the conserved phenylalanine or tryptophan, so this is likely a read error. This sequence joins TRBV11-1 and TRBJ2-7, with D tentatively TRBD2 (6 bases). Trimming shortened V by 6 bases and J by 6 bases, and 21 bases separated the two germline ends. CDR3 size: 15 residues. Germline V gene lookup returns CDR1 SGHAT and CDR2 FQDESV (reference sequence). The chain's CDR3 is CASSRVGGTPIEQYL. DNA of the CDR3: TGTGCCAGCAGTCGAGTAGGAGGGACGCCTATCGAGCAGTACCTC.

As DNA, the CDR3 is TGTGCCAGCAGCTTAGCGCCGACAGGGGGAGAGACCCAGTACTTC. As protein: CASSLAPTGGETQYF. The chain carries TRBV7-9 and TRBJ2-5; 9 nucleotides match TRBD1. Trimming removed 0 bases from V and 4 bases from J; junction bases left unmatched: 3. Germline V gives CDR1 SEHNR, CDR2 FQNEAQ (reference sequence). The CDR3 loop spans 15 amino acids.

There are many counts of this clonotype. The chain joins TRBV20-1 to TRBJ2-5; D possibly corresponds to TRBD1 (5 bases). CDR1 and CDR2 (germline): DFQATT, SNEGSKA (reference sequence). The CDR3 has 14 residues. V was shortened by 0 bases and J by 5 bases, with 13 bases between the two germline ends. CDR3 sequence: CSARDGSRVETQYF. In DNA, the CDR3 is TGCAGTGCTAGAGACGGGTCCAGGGTTGAGACCCAGTACTTC.

This clonotype showed up many times. The chain uses TRBV2 and TRBJ1-5; 7 bases fit TRBD1. The trim removed 0 bases at V and 7 bases at J, leaving 3 bases unmatched. Germline CDR1 and CDR2: SNHLY and FYNNEI. The CDR3 has 14 amino acids. The CDR3, as DNA: TGTGCCAGCAGTGAAGCACAGGGGATCCAGCCCCAGCATTTT. This codes for CASSEAQGIQPQHF.

This clonotype was observed a few times. The gene calls are TRBV12-5 and TRBJ2-1, with 8 bases identical to TRBD2. CDR1 is LGHNT and CDR2 is FRNRAP in the germline V gene. The CDR3 is 14 residues long. V was pared by 5 bases and J by 0 bases, with 0 bases of the junction left unmatched. In DNA, the CDR3 is TGTGCTAGTGGTGGGACTAGCTCCTACAATGAGCAGTTCTTC. As protein: CASGGTSSYNEQFF.

This clonotype was observed at least ten times. The V gene is TRBV6-1, the J gene TRBJ1-6; D remains unclear. CDR3 length: 11 amino acids. The germline V gene has CDR1 MNHNS and CDR2 SASEGT. V was pared by 4 bases and J by 10 bases, with 5 bases between. The DNA for the CDR3 is TGTGCCAGCAGTGGGAACTCACCCCTCCACTTT. It codes for CASSGNSPLHF.

Ten or more counts support this clonotype. V is TRBV7-2 and J is TRBJ1-1; no clear D gene. V dropped 4 bases and J dropped 1 base, with 19 bases sitting between them. The germline CDR1 and CDR2 sequences are SGHTA and FQGNSA. The CDR3 covers 17 residues. CDR3 in DNA: TGTGCCAGCAGCTCTTATGACTCCAGGACGAAGAACACTGAAGCTTTCTTT. It specifies CASSSYDSRTKNTEAFF.

The chain links TRBV12-3 or TRBV12-4 to TRBJ2-7; 10 bases are a match to TRBD1. V lost 3 bases, J lost 6 bases, and 5 bases stayed unmatched. The CDR3 consists of 14 residues. CDR3 residues: CASSLGQGYGEQYF. CDR3 DNA: TGTGCCAGCAGTTTGGGACAGGGGTATGGCGAGCAGTACTTC.

This clonotype turned up a few times. Written as DNA, the CDR3 is TGTGCCAGCAGCCAAGATAGTACTAGCGGGTACAATGAGCAGTTCTTC. This encodes CASSQDSTSGYNEQFF. The chain is built from TRBV4-2 and TRBJ2-1; 9 nucleotides align to TRBD2. Germline V gene sequence: CDR1 LGHNA, CDR2 YNFKEQ. The CDR3 has 16 amino acids. V trimming: 0 bases; J trimming: 4 bases; junction bases outside the gene matches: 4.

This clonotype was recorded many times. The J gene is TRBJ2-2, the V gene TRBV24-1, with no clear D. The ends were cut back, 0 bases at V and 6 bases at J, with 4 bases in the middle. Per the germline V gene, CDR1 is KGHDR and CDR2 is SFDVKD. The CDR3 has 13 amino acids. CDR3 DNA sequence: TGTGCCACCAGTGATTTGCGGCCCGGGGAGCTGTTTTTT. Protein product: CATSDLRPGELFF.

This clonotype was found many times. This rearrangement joins TRBV12-3 or TRBV12-4 to TRBJ2-7; 9 bases are shared with TRBD1. V lost 4 bases to trimming and J lost 3 bases; unmatched junction nucleotides: 7. The CDR3 spans 15 residues. The CDR3 region is CASSSNRDRVYEQYF. Here the CDR3 DNA reads TGTGCCAGCAGTTCAAACCGGGACAGGGTCTACGAGCAGTACTTC.

There are many counts of this clonotype. Here the CDR3 reads CASEVGVSPGTYEQYF. For the CDR3, the DNA is TGTGCCAGCGAGGTAGGGGTGAGCCCAGGGACCTACGAGCAGTACTTC. V usage is TRBV2 and J usage is TRBJ2-7; TRBD1 might be the D (5 bases). V shed 8 bases and J shed 2 bases, with 22 bases lying between them. Looked up from germline, CDR1 is SNHLY and CDR2 is FYNNEI. The CDR3 is 16 residues long.